These 16 T cell receptor beta chains were all obtained from the same sample, sequenced in a study of cytomegalovirus exposure and HLA in healthy donors. This PCR relied on a set of 60 Vbeta primers and 13 Jbeta primers. The protocol was immunoSEQ multiplex PCR, while the TCRdb copy is restricted to in-frame clones and leaves out a portion. The table for this sample gives some 160,000 clones. Material for sequencing was PBMCs. The receptor source for this set is a man aged 25-45 years in good health and CMV-seronegative.

V and J are TRBV9 and TRBJ2-3; 8 positions agree with TRBD2. The CDR3 is 15 residues long. Germline V gene lookup returns CDR1 SGDLS and CDR2 YYNGEE. With V trimmed by 3 bases and J by 0 bases, 3 bases remained unmatched. CDR3 region: CASSASGGSTDTQYF. In nucleotides, the CDR3 is TGTGCCAGCAGCGCGAGCGGGGGTAGCACAGATACGCAGTATTTT.

The chain is built from TRBV4-3 and TRBJ2-7; D perhaps matches TRBD2 (6 bases). Germline V CDR1 and CDR2: LGHNA, YSLEER. The CDR3 loop spans 15 amino acids. V was trimmed by 0 bases and J by 3 bases, leaving 12 bases between them. CDR3 sequence reads: CASSQDFRGFYEQYF. CDR3 nucleotide sequence: TGCGCCAGCAGCCAAGATTTCCGGGGGTTCTACGAGCAGTACTTC.

The chain combines TRBV19 with TRBJ1-2, with a tentative D call TRBD1 (5 bases). CDR3 length equals 13 residues. The V end was cut by 6 bases, the J end by 4 bases, with 12 bases between. Germline V gives CDR1 LNHDA, CDR2 SQIVND (reference sequence). CDR3 sequence reads: CASSGGRGYGYTF. For the CDR3, the DNA is TGTGCCAGTAGCGGGGGAAGGGGCTATGGCTACACCTTC. The entire variable domain, with the rest obtained from reference TRBV19 and TRBJ1-2, is as follows: DGGITQSPKYLFRKEGQNVTLSCEQNLNHDAMYWYRQDPGQGLRLIYYSQIVNDFQKGDIAEGYSVSREKKESFPLTVTSAQKNPTAFYLCASSGGRGYGYTFGSGTRLTVV.

V gene TRBV5-1 combines with J gene TRBJ1-4; D not resolved. The germline V gene encodes CDR1 SGHRS and CDR2 YFSETQ. V was shortened by 4 bases and J by 0 bases, with 10 bases between the two germline ends. The CDR3 contains 15 residues. The DNA for the CDR3 is TGCGCCAGCAGCGTCGGAGTTGCAACTAATGAAAAACTGTTTTTT. As protein: CASSVGVATNEKLFF.

The chain links TRBV6-1 to TRBJ1-5; no reliable D call. The CDR3 sequence is 15 residues long. V was pared by 3 bases and J by 0 bases, with 9 bases between. The germline CDR1 and CDR2 sequences are MNHNS and SASEGT. CDR3 bases: TGTGCCAGCAGTGAGCACAGACATAGCAATCAGCCCCAGCATTTT. It encodes CASSEHRHSNQPQHF.

The CDR3: CASRPGTGFGYTF. The CDR3 DNA reads TGTGCCAGCAGGCCCGGGACAGGGTTTGGCTACACCTTC. The chain employs TRBV7-9 and TRBJ1-2; 9 bases align to TRBD1. CDR3 length: 13 amino acids. CDR1 is SEHNR, CDR2 FQNEAQ, per germline (reference sequence). Trimming took 6 bases from V and 7 from J; bases not matched to a gene: 6.

The chain has TRBV11-3 and TRBJ1-1, with a possible D match to TRBD1 (6 bases). Germline CDR1 is SGHNT and CDR2 is YENEEA. Trimming took off 5 bases at V and 3 bases at J, with 16 bases between the two ends. The CDR3 is made up of 15 amino acids. The CDR3 sequence: CASSRAGEGDTEAFF. The CDR3 nucleotides read TGTGCCAGCAGCCGGGCCGGGGAGGGGGACACTGAAGCTTTCTTT.

V is TRBV6-1 and J is TRBJ1-2; 7 positions match TRBD1. The CDR3 has 14 residues. Trimming at V came to 5 bases and at J to 8 bases, leaving 11 bases not matched to a gene. The germline gives CDR1 MNHNS, CDR2 SASEGT. CDR3 nucleotides: TGTGCCAGCAGTTCCGGGACAGACTTCGTGGGCTACACCTTC. Amino acid sequence: CASSSGTDFVGYTF.

The chain couples TRBV29-1 to TRBJ2-5; a possible D gene is TRBD2 (5 bases). V dropped 3 bases and J dropped 10 bases, with 12 bases sitting between them. This CDR3 is 11 amino acids long. Germline loops: CDR1 SQVTM, CDR2 ANQGSEA. The CDR3 loop reads CSVDVRRNQYF. In nucleotides, the CDR3 is TGCAGCGTTGACGTCAGGAGGAACCAGTACTTC.

CDR3 protein: CASSPQGGVTEAFF. The DNA for the CDR3 is TGTGCCAGCTCACCACAGGGAGGGGTCACTGAAGCTTTCTTT. The chain uses TRBV18 and TRBJ1-1; weak D call: TRBD1 (5 bases). Trimming removed 1 base at V and 4 bases at J, with 10 bases between. Germline V gives CDR1 KGHSH, CDR2 LQKENI. The CDR3 has 14 residues. The full variable domain, completed using reference TRBV18 and TRBJ1-1, is NAGVMQNPRHLVRRRGQEARLRCSPMKGHSHVYWYRQLPEEGLKFMVYLQKENIIDESGMPKERFSAEFPKEGPSILRIQQVVRGDSAAYFCASSPQGGVTEAFFGQGTRLTVV.

The CDR3 protein is CASSLGQGSLGTEAFF. CDR3 sequence (DNA): TGTGCCAGCAGCTTAGGTCAGGGCTCCTTGGGGACTGAAGCTTTCTTT. The chain recombines TRBV7-9 with TRBJ1-1, with D possibly TRBD1 on 5 matching bases. Trimming left V 1 base short and J 5 bases short, with 17 bases between. CDR1 and CDR2 (germline): SEHNR, FQNEAQ (reference sequence). The CDR3 loop spans 16 amino acids.

J is TRBJ2-3 and V is TRBV28, with D tentatively TRBD2 (6 bases). The CDR3 runs 16 residues. Germline V gene sequence: CDR1 MDHEN, CDR2 SYDVKM. V lost 7 bases, J lost 1 base, and 18 bases lay in between. The CDR3: CASNWGAGRGTDTQYF. The CDR3 DNA reads as TGTGCCAGCAATTGGGGAGCGGGTCGGGGCACAGATACGCAGTATTTT.

V usage is TRBV30 and J usage is TRBJ2-7; 12 bases fit TRBD1. The CDR3 length is 13 residues. With 3 bases clipped from V and 5 bases from J, the junction kept 2 bases outside the gene matches. Germline V lookup: CDR1 GTSNPN, CDR2 SVGIG (reference sequence). CDR3 in DNA: TGTGCCTGGAGGAGGGACAGGGGGCACGAGCAGTACTTC. Translating gives CAWRRDRGHEQYF.

V usage is TRBV10-3 and J usage is TRBJ2-2, with TRBD2 matching 9 bases. Germline-derived CDR1 and CDR2 are ENHRY and SYGVKD. CDR3 length: 17 amino acids. The trim removed 7 bases at V and 2 bases at J, leaving 11 bases unmatched. Here the CDR3 reads CAITRAASGINTGELFF. CDR3 bases: TGTGCCATCACCCGGGCTGCTAGCGGGATTAACACCGGGGAGCTGTTTTTT.

The CDR3 is CAIQGLAFATQYF. In nucleotides, the CDR3 is TGTGCCATCCAAGGACTAGCTTTTGCGACCCAGTACTTC. The rearrangement joins TRBV10-3 to TRBJ2-5; 8 bases fit TRBD2. The CDR3 covers 13 residues. J gave up 7 bases and V 8 bases, and 9 bases lay outside the gene matches. Germline-derived CDR1 and CDR2 are ENHRY and SYGVKD.

DNA for the CDR3: TGTGCCAGCTTCCGCCGGGGGGGCTCAAGGACAGATACGCAGTATTTT. It translates to CASFRRGGSRTDTQYF. V usage is TRBV5-5 and J usage is TRBJ2-3, with 8 positions matching TRBD2. The CDR3 extends over 16 amino acids. CDR1 is SGHKS, CDR2 YYEKEE, per germline (reference sequence). V lost 7 bases to trimming and J lost 3 bases; unmatched junction nucleotides: 13.